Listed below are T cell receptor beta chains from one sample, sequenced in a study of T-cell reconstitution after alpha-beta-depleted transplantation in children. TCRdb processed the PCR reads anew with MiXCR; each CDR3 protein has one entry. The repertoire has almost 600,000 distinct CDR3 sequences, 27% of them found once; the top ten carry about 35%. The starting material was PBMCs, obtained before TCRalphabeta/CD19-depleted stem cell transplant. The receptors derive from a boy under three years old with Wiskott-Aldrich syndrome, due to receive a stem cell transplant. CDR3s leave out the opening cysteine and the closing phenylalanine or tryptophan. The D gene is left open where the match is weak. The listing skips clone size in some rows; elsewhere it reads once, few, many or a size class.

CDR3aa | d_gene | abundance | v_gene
SVDPGGSEAF | - | - | TRBV29-1
ASSLAVLAGVSRETQY | TRBD2 | - | TRBV7-2
ASGSLAGGYNTGELF | TRBD2 | - | TRBV6-5
SPTSGVYNEQF | TRBD2 | - | TRBV20-1
ASSEFSGGETQY | - | - | TRBV5-1
ASSFRDGNEKLF | - | few | TRBV28
ASSPGRIGYT | - | - | TRBV7-2
ASSPGTGGAGTEAF | TRBD1 | few | TRBV12-3/TRBV12-4
ASRPGTGDSYGYT | TRBD1 | many | TRBV5-1
ASSPPNRVNYGYT | - | few | TRBV18
ASSSGLVPYEQY | - | few | TRBV5-1
SGRIPGEQF | - | once | TRBV29-1
ATAVGSYNEQF | - | - | TRBV24-1
ASSVAASGYNEQF | TRBD2 | many | TRBV9
AISESSAGKGCEQY | - | few | TRBV10-3
ASRPGLAGVMEQF | TRBD2 | once | TRBV7-2
ASNRQGDQPQH | TRBD1 | - | TRBV7-9
ASSLRTGDEQF | TRBD1 | few | TRBV7-2
SARDPSTYEQY | - | few | TRBV20-1
ASSLRHSSYNEQF | - | - | TRBV2
ASSFRSTGYNEQF | - | few | TRBV7-6
ASSLRTSDGPKHNEQF | - | - | TRBV5-5
ASGPSTDTQY | - | - | TRBV6-6
SAQNTGELF | - | - | TRBV29-1
SARDRDTPNTGELF | TRBD1 | few | TRBV20-1
ASSEARKNSPLH | - | - | TRBV2
AISGTSGSTYEQY | TRBD2 | once | TRBV10-3
ASSYTGLATFTDTQY | TRBD2 | - | TRBV3-1
SAGGGGYNEQF | - | - | TRBV20-1
ASSLREGRVVETQY | TRBD2 | - | TRBV5-6
SVYQETQY | - | few | TRBV29-1
SARPIRRISTDTQY | - | - | TRBV20-1
ATSEPGNRGQY | TRBD1 | few | TRBV24-1
ASSPPRLAGSDEQF | TRBD2 | - | TRBV4-1
ASSLLWGGANYGYT | - | - | TRBV7-2
ASIVWTGVYQETQY | TRBD1 | few | TRBV5-6
SATTLGETQY | - | - | TRBV29-1
AISSWTSGSSYEQY | TRBD2 | - | TRBV10-3
ASSPGLAGGPAGELF | TRBD2 | - | TRBV5-1
ASSFGTQNNEQF | - | few | TRBV5-1
ASSEAWGDTGELF | - | - | TRBV2
ASSRGKRRGFQH | - | - | TRBV28
SARRGSETQY | - | - | TRBV29-1
SARWRGYEQY | - | - | TRBV20-1
ASSLSGGPSSETQY | TRBD2 | few | TRBV12-3/TRBV12-4
AISEGIIAKNIQY | - | few | TRBV10-3
ASSDRTSGSAYTQY | TRBD2 | few | TRBV10-1
ASSLSKTGLGHDTQY | TRBD1 | few | TRBV11-2
ASSLPWPNFGKEETQY | - | few | TRBV5-1
ASSSGVVITEAF | - | - | TRBV6-5
ASSLEPGLVNEQF | TRBD2 | few | TRBV5-1
AWRDRAEQF | TRBD1 | - | TRBV30
ASSDLAGSDTQY | TRBD2 | - | TRBV12-3/TRBV12-4
AWRQSESLY | - | - | TRBV30
ASSLVPAGKETQY | TRBD2 | few | TRBV5-5
ASSMTGPLNEKLF | TRBD1 | - | TRBV5-1
ASSGALAGVYKQF | TRBD2 | few | TRBV7-9
ASSSVGRAETQY | - | - | TRBV5-1
ASSQDSHREVYHSPLH | - | - | TRBV4-1
ASSPGLFGTQY | - | few | TRBV27